This paragraph covers one T cell receptor beta chain sequence. Its recognized antigen is unknown. Base qualities were left out, and no much larger clone turns up one base away. The treatment or condition label, as the study defines it: randomized to nivolumab then ipilimumab (arm A) or the reverse (arm B). None of the patients in the trial had previously been given DNA-damaging chemotherapy. A FACS Aria II flow cytometer was used to sort live CD3+CD8+ cells that were negative for CD19 and CD56 from thawed PBMCs. The samples were obtained from melanoma patients enrolled in CheckMate 064, an open-label, randomized phase II trial testing sequential checkpoint blockade. Peripheral blood mononuclear cells were collected by leukapheresis, purified with Ficoll-Paque, and frozen in human serum with roughly 9.9% DMSO. Purity of sorted blood CD3+CD8+ cells was verified at >98% immediately after sorting, followed by DNA extraction.

The sample comes from a study of sequential checkpoint blockade in melanoma (dated by TCRdb to the late 2010s). As for the study more broadly: Using 1:1 randomization, the trial assigned patients either to first-line nivolumab followed by ipilimumab (arm A) or to ipilimumab followed by nivolumab (arm B). Both trial sequences were followed by maintenance nivolumab.

On the study overall, not on this receptor specifically: Validation of the response-prediction model combining TCR metrics and mutation burden is needed in larger, independent patient cohorts.

Taken from cysteine to phenylalanine, the CDR3 has 14 residues. Only the CDR3 DNA stays, 42 bases, in frame from base 1. Taken from the germline V gene (reference sequence), the CDR1 and CDR2 loops are MNHNY and SVGAGI. Compared with germline, V lacks 2 bases and J lacks 2 bases; bases without a gene match: 1. TCRbeta CDR3 regions were immunosequenced from genomic DNA with the immunoSEQ Assay. Prior to high-throughput sequencing, genomic DNA was amplified by bias-controlled multiplex PCR. The authors processed their data as follows. To quantify the absolute abundance of each unique TCRbeta CDR3 region, the sequences were collapsed and filtered. Clonality, defined as 1 minus Pielou's evenness, was calculated using only productive rearrangements. Clones with significantly greater frequencies in on-treatment versus baseline samples were identified using a previously published method. Entries here come from immuneACCESS through TCRdb and include only in-frame sequences with V and J called. Some clones fail to appear in such tables; in the studies checked, an unresolved V gene covers under half of the shortfall, and the cause of the remainder is unknown. V and J calls and clone size are those listed in that table; D and trimming were worked out from the DNA. For this sample there are around 40,000 clones; just over 85% appear just once. Roughly 12% of the sample belongs to the ten largest clones.

The source of this sequence is a human donor with melanoma. The sequence links TRBV6-6 to TRBJ2-7; TRBD1 aligns with 9 central bases. Here the sequenced sample was CD8+ T cells sorted from blood (inferred from file names), taken from a patient given nivolumab and ipilimumab in sequence. The DNA sequence reads TGTGCCAGCAGTTACGGGACAGGGACCTACGAGCAGTACTTC. This is translated as CASSYGTGTYEQYF.